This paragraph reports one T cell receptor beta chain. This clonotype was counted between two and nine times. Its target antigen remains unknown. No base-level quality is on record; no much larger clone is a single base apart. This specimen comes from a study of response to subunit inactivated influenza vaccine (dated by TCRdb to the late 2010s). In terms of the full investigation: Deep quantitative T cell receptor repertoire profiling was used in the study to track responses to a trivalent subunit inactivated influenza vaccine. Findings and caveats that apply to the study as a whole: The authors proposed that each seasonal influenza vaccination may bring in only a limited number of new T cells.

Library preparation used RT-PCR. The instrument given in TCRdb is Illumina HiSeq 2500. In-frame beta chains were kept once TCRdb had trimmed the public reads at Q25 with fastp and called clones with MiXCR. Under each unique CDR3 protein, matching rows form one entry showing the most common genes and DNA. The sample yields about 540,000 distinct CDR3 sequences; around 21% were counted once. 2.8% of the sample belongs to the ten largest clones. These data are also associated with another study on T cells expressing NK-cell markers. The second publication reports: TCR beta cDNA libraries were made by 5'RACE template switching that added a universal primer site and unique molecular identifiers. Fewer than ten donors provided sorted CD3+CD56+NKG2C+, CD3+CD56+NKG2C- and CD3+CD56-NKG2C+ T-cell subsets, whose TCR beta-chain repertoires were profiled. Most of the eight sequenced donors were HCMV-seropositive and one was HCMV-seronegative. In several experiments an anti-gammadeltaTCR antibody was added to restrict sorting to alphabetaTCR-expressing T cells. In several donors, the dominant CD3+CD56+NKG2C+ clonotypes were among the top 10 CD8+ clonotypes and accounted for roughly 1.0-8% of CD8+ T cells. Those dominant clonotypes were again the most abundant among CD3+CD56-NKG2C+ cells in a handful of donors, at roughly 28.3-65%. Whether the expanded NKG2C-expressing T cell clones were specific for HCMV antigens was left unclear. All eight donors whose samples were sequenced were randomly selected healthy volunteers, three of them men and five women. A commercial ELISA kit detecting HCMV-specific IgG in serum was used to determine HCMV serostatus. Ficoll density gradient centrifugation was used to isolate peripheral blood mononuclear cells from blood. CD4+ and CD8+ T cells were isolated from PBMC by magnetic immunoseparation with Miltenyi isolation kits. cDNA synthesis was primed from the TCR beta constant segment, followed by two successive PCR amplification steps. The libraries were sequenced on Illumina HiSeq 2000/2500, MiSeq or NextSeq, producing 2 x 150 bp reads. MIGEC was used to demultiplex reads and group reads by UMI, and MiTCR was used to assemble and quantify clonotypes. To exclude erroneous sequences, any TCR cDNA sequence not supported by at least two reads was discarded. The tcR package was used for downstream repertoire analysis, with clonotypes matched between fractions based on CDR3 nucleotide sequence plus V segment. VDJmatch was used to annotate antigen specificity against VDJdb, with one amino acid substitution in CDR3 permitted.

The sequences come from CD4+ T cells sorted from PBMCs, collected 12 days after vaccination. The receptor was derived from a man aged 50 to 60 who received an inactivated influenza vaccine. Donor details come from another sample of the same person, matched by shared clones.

The CDR3 corresponds to CASSLGQGGREAFF. The bases are TGTGCCAGCAGCTTGGGCCAGGGGGGCCGTGAAGCTTTCTTT. This chain is built from TRBV7-2 and TRBJ1-1, and 7 junctional nucleotides match TRBD1. Compared with germline, V lacks 3 bases and J lacks 7 bases; bases without a gene match: 8. From the germline V gene, CDR1 is SGHTA and CDR2 is FQGNSA. Spanning cysteine to phenylalanine, the CDR3 consists of 14 amino acids. Just the 42-base CDR3 DNA is kept, in frame starting at base 1.